A single sample is the source of the 24 T cell receptor beta chains below, sequenced in a study of radiation and T cells in renal cell carcinoma (dated by TCRdb to the early 2020s). The sample's time point label, in plain terms: blood 4 weeks post-SBRT, at nephrectomy. The label giving this sample's treatment or condition can be read as: 15 Gy SBRT to primary tumor, nephrectomy 4 weeks later. The protocol used for the library was the immunoSEQ multiplex PCR assay. TCRdb limited this immuneACCESS table to in-frame rearrangements with V and J called. A share of clones is missing; checked studies link under half to unresolved V genes, and the rest is unexplained. This sample has 130,000 to 150,000 clones in its table, and 75% to 90% of those were observed once. Together, the top ten hold about 17% of the sample. The sample here was blood, taken from a patient whose treatment included radiotherapy and nephrectomy. These receptors were collected from a woman aged 50 to 60 with renal cell carcinoma.

J is TRBJ2-5 and V is TRBV6-5; 14 bases fit TRBD2. This CDR3 contains 15 residues. Losses at the gene ends were 8 bases for V and 4 bases for J; bases not matched to a gene: 6. Germline CDR1 and CDR2: MNHEY and SVGAGI. CDR3 nucleotide sequence: TGTGCCAGCCACAGACTAGCGGGGGGGCGAGAGACCCAGTACTTC. It translates to CASHRLAGGRETQYF.

This chain links TRBV5-5 with TRBJ1-3; 7 bases line up with TRBD1. CDR1 and CDR2 from the germline V gene are SGHKS and YYEKEE (reference sequence). The CDR3 covers 19 residues. Trimming took 3 bases from V and 3 from J; bases not matched to a gene: 18. The CDR3 loop is CASSSNQGGARYFGNTIYF. CDR3 bases: TGTGCCAGCAGCTCCAATCAGGGGGGCGCGAGGTATTTTGGAAACACCATATATTTT.

This clone was found a few times. The J gene is TRBJ1-2, the V gene TRBV28, with D uncertain. Germline values: CDR1 MDHEN, CDR2 SYDVKM. V was pared by 10 bases and J by 5 bases, with 11 bases between. There are 11 residues in the CDR3. CDR3 nucleotide sequence: TGTGCCACCTACCGGGCTTATGGCTACACCTTC. This translates into CATYRAYGYTF.

This sequence joins TRBV28 and TRBJ2-7, with 13 bases lining up with TRBD2. Looked up from germline, CDR1 is MDHEN and CDR2 is SYDVKM. This CDR3 has 15 amino acids. V lost 5 bases and J lost 5; bases outside the gene matches: 6. The CDR3 spells CASSPWTSGGNEQYF. In DNA, the CDR3 is TGTGCCAGCAGTCCTTGGACTAGCGGGGGTAACGAGCAGTACTTC.

The genes are TRBV10-1 and TRBJ2-3; D is unresolved. V was pared by 8 bases and J by 3 bases, with 18 bases between. Per germline, CDR1 WNHNN and CDR2 SYGVQD (reference sequence). This CDR3 has 15 amino acids. The CDR3 DNA reads TGCGCCAGCTCCCCGGCTAGATTTAGGACAGATACGCAGTATTTT. Encoded protein: CASSPARFRTDTQYF.

This chain uses TRBV4-3 with TRBJ1-2; D might be TRBD1 (5 bases). Germline V gives CDR1 LGHNA, CDR2 YSLEER. Between the trimmed V and J ends, which lost 1 base and 5 bases, there was a span of 14 bases. The CDR3 consists of 15 residues. This CDR3 reads CASSQVIDSSYGYTF. In DNA form, the CDR3 reads TGCGCCAGCAGCCAAGTTATCGACAGCTCATATGGCTACACCTTC.

The CDR3 is CASSLNLRSTGDQPQHF. For the CDR3, the DNA is TGTGCCAGCAGCTTGAATCTTCGGTCGACCGGGGATCAGCCCCAGCATTTT. The genes are TRBV5-8 and TRBJ1-5; D unresolved. The germline V gene has CDR1 SGHTS and CDR2 YDEGEE. The germline V and J ends were trimmed by 1 base and 5 bases, with 19 bases remaining between them. The CDR3 totals 17 residues.

The genes are TRBV9 and TRBJ2-5; D unresolved. CDR1 is SGDLS, CDR2 YYNGEE, per germline. The CDR3 contains 12 residues. V gave up 4 bases and J gave up 3 bases, with 7 bases separating them. Here the CDR3 DNA reads TGTGCCAGCAGCTCGACGGAAGAGACCCAGTACTTC. This translates into CASSSTEETQYF.

The V call is TRBV19, the J call TRBJ2-1; D is perhaps TRBD1 or TRBD2 (5 bases each). The CDR3 extends over 17 amino acids. V lost 4 bases, J lost 0 bases, and 16 bases lay in between. Germline loops: CDR1 LNHDA, CDR2 SQIVND (reference sequence). The chain's CDR3 is CASSNLRGKSSYNEQFF. The CDR3 DNA reads as TGTGCCAGTAGTAACCTGAGGGGCAAGAGCTCCTACAATGAGCAGTTCTTC.

The rearrangement joins TRBV7-9 to TRBJ2-1; 14 bases agree with TRBD2. V lost 5 bases to trimming and J lost 2 bases; unmatched junction nucleotides: 8. Germline CDR1 and CDR2: SEHNR and FQNEAQ (reference sequence). This CDR3 has 18 residues. The CDR3 protein is CASSQGLAGVSTYNEQFF. The CDR3 DNA follows: TGTGCCAGCAGCCAGGGACTAGCGGGAGTAAGTACCTACAATGAGCAGTTCTTC.

The chain recombines TRBV7-9 with TRBJ2-7; D might be TRBD1 (6 bases). This CDR3 spans 15 amino acids. The germline V and J ends were trimmed by 4 bases and 5 bases, with 18 bases remaining between them. The germline gives CDR1 SEHNR, CDR2 FQNEAQ (reference sequence). This chain's CDR3 is CASSSGLREGDEQYF. The CDR3 DNA sequence: TGTGCCAGCAGCTCAGGGCTCCGTGAGGGGGACGAGCAGTACTTC.

The chain employs TRBV7-8 and TRBJ1-5, with 7 bases matching TRBD1. The ends lost 2 bases at V and 0 bases at J; junction bases unmatched: 7. CDR1 is SGHVS and CDR2 is FQNEAQ in the germline V gene. The CDR3 length is 17 residues. This chain's CDR3 is CASSLMGQPFSNQPQHF. The DNA for the CDR3 is TGTGCCAGCAGCTTAATGGGACAGCCTTTTAGCAATCAGCCCCAGCATTTT.

The genes are TRBV5-1 and TRBJ2-2, with unresolved D. Germline V CDR1 and CDR2: SGHRS, YFSETQ. V lost 6 bases and J 0 bases, leaving 3 bases between the germline ends. The CDR3 totals 12 residues. CDR3 sequence: CASTPNTGELFF. The DNA for the CDR3 is TGCGCCAGCACCCCGAACACCGGGGAGCTGTTTTTT.

This CDR3 reads CASSLESDRAYEQYF. The CDR3, as DNA: TGCGCCAGCAGCTTGGAATCGGACAGAGCCTACGAGCAGTACTTC. The chain combines TRBV5-1 with TRBJ2-7; tentative D call: TRBD1 (6 bases). From germline, CDR1 is SGHRS and CDR2 YFSETQ. This CDR3 comprises 15 residues. Trimming removed 0 bases at V and 2 bases at J, with 12 bases between.

The V gene is TRBV5-6, the J gene TRBJ1-4; no firm D call. CDR1 is SGHDT, CDR2 YYEEEE, per germline. CDR3 size: 16 residues. The V end was cut by 5 bases, the J end by 7 bases, with 21 bases between. CDR3 protein: CASSHIRTGRGEKLFF. The CDR3 region has the DNA TGTGCCAGCAGTCATATCAGGACGGGAAGAGGTGAAAAACTGTTTTTT.

This rearrangement joins TRBV5-1 to TRBJ1-3; D is possibly TRBD1 (5 bases). CDR3 length: 16 amino acids. V shed 0 bases and J shed 0 bases, with 10 bases lying between them. Germline CDR1 and CDR2: SGHRS and YFSETQ. The CDR3 DNA reads as TGCGCCAGCAGCTTGGACGGGACTAACTCTGGAAACACCATATATTTT. It is translated as CASSLDGTNSGNTIYF.

The chain recombines TRBV10-1 with TRBJ1-5; 8 bases are a match to TRBD1. The length of the CDR3 is 14 residues. Germline CDR1 WNHNN, CDR2 SYGVQD (reference sequence). V trimming: 10 bases; J trimming: 2 bases; junction bases outside the gene matches: 7. In DNA, the CDR3 is TGCGCCACCAGGACAGGGAGGCGCAATCAGCCCCAGCATTTT. It is translated as CATRTGRRNQPQHF.

The chain joins TRBV20-1 to TRBJ2-7; no clear D gene. Germline CDR1 is DFQATT and CDR2 is SNEGSKA (reference sequence). The CDR3 is 11 residues long. Trimming took 6 bases from V and 5 from J, leaving 11 bases between them. CDR3 sequence reads: CSAPTENEQYF. The DNA of the CDR3 is TGCAGTGCGCCAACAGAGAACGAGCAGTACTTC.

V gene TRBV6-5 combines with J gene TRBJ2-1; perhaps TRBD1 as D (5 bases). Germline CDR1 is MNHEY and CDR2 is SVGAGI. Trimming took off 6 bases at V and 9 bases at J, with 15 bases between the two ends. The CDR3 is 13 residues long. CDR3 sequence: CASRGKGASEQFF. CDR3 bases: TGTGCCAGCAGGGGAAAAGGGGCAAGTGAGCAGTTCTTC.

The chain combines TRBV7-2 with TRBJ2-5; 7 positions agree with TRBD2. CDR3 size: 14 residues. The J segment lost 5 bases and the V segment lost 7 bases, leaving 10 bases of the junction unmatched. Germline values: CDR1 SGHTA, CDR2 FQGNSA. CDR3 amino acids: CASTLVAGEETQYF. Here the CDR3 DNA reads TGTGCCAGCACCCTTGTTGCGGGAGAGGAGACCCAGTACTTC.

J is TRBJ2-7 and V is TRBV19; D might be TRBD2 (5 bases). The CDR3 is 15 residues long. V shed 3 bases and J shed 2 bases, with 14 bases lying between them. In germline, CDR1 is LNHDA, CDR2 SQIVND (reference sequence). CDR3 protein: CASSIKRSGPYEQYF. DNA of the CDR3: TGTGCCAGTAGTATTAAGCGGAGTGGGCCCTACGAGCAGTACTTC.

The chain uses TRBV11-2 and TRBJ1-1, with D possibly being TRBD1 (6 bases). The CDR3 sequence is 15 residues long. From germline, CDR1 is SGHAT and CDR2 FQNNGV. Trimming removed 8 bases at V and 3 bases at J, with 19 bases between. CDR3 protein: CASPAGWGADTEAFF. The CDR3 DNA follows: TGTGCCAGCCCTGCGGGATGGGGGGCGGACACTGAAGCTTTCTTT.

This clone was seen a handful of times. The chain uses TRBV6-1 and TRBJ1-1; D unclear. CDR3 length: 15 amino acids. Trimming shortened V by 2 bases and J by 0 bases, and 10 bases separated the two germline ends. Germline V CDR1 and CDR2: MNHNS, SASEGT. CDR3 bases: TGTGCCAGCAGTGAAAGTGGGTTAATGAACACTGAAGCTTTCTTT. Encoded protein: CASSESGLMNTEAFF.

The chain joins TRBV6-7 to TRBJ2-7, with D perhaps TRBD1 (6 bases). Being an ORF, TRBV6-7 has a function that is uncertain. This CDR3 contains 15 residues. The V end lost 9 bases, the J end lost 4 bases, and 22 bases lay between the germline ends. In nucleotides, the CDR3 is TGTGCCAGACCTAAGACAGGTTGGAGATTATACGAGCAGTACTTC. The encoded protein is CARPKTGWRLYEQYF.